A selection of T cell receptor beta chains follows, all from one sample in a study of regulatory T cells in long-lasting Graves disease. TCRdb independently ran MiXCR on the multiplex PCR reads; one entry per CDR3 protein. Of about 500,000 distinct CDR3 sequences listed, around 11% are singletons. This sample was also put to use in a study of T cells in Graves' hyperthyroidism and ophthalmopathy.

This sample comprised peripheral blood mononuclear cells (PBMCs), obtained at new diagnosis, from a patient treated with antithyroid drugs. These receptors all come from a woman under 40 with Graves disease. Both conserved end residues are part of each CDR3. The order of the fields is clone size, D gene, V gene, J gene, CDR3 protein, CDR3 DNA. D genes are given only for firm matches. A row's size may be missing; if present it is once, few, many or a size class.

clone size: many; D gene: -; V gene: TRBV19; J gene: TRBJ1-1; CDR3 protein: CASYRGTEAFF; CDR3 DNA: TGTGCCAGTTACCGGGGGACTGAAGCTTTCTTT
clone size: many; D gene: -; V gene: TRBV20-1; J gene: TRBJ1-1; CDR3 protein: CSARTAQKNTEAFF; CDR3 DNA: TGCAGTGCTAGGACCGCCCAAAAGAACACTGAAGCTTTCTTT
clone size: -; D gene: TRBD1; V gene: TRBV20-1; J gene: TRBJ2-7; CDR3 protein: CSAGQGGHEQYF; CDR3 DNA: TGCAGTGCTGGACAGGGGGGGCACGAGCAGTACTTC
clone size: -; D gene: -; V gene: TRBV6-1; J gene: TRBJ1-5; CDR3 protein: CASSEVSGAGQPQHF; CDR3 DNA: TGTGCCAGCAGTGAAGTTTCAGGGGCCGGTCAGCCCCAGCATTTT
clone size: many; D gene: TRBD1; V gene: TRBV7-3; J gene: TRBJ1-2; CDR3 protein: CASSPGTGRGYTF; CDR3 DNA: TGTGCCAGCAGCCCTGGGACAGGGAGAGGCTACACCTTC
clone size: many; D gene: TRBD1; V gene: TRBV20-1; J gene: TRBJ2-4; CDR3 protein: CSARGSHIQYF; CDR3 DNA: TGCAGTGCCAGGGGGTCCCACATTCAGTACTTC
clone size: many; D gene: TRBD1; V gene: TRBV12-5; J gene: TRBJ1-1; CDR3 protein: CASGLDSTGGYRETNPKRNTEAFF; CDR3 DNA: TGTGCTAGTGGTTTGGATTCGACAGGGGGCTACAGAGAGACGAATCCGAAAAGGAACACTGAAGCTTTCTTT
clone size: many; D gene: -; V gene: TRBV10-3; J gene: TRBJ1-2; CDR3 protein: CAISVTLASNYGYTF; CDR3 DNA: TGTGCCATCAGTGTTACGCTAGCCTCTAACTATGGCTACACCTTC
clone size: many; D gene: -; V gene: TRBV19; J gene: TRBJ1-5; CDR3 protein: CASTTWRGREGGQPQHF; CDR3 DNA: TGTGCCAGTACCACATGGAGGGGCAGGGAGGGAGGTCAGCCCCAGCATTTT
clone size: many; D gene: -; V gene: TRBV10-3; J gene: TRBJ1-2; CDR3 protein: CAISEWGIGYGYTF; CDR3 DNA: TGTGCCATCAGTGAGTGGGGCATCGGCTATGGCTACACCTTC
clone size: many; D gene: -; V gene: TRBV7-2; J gene: TRBJ2-3; CDR3 protein: CASSPHLPSTDTQYF; CDR3 DNA: TGTGCCAGCAGCCCTCACTTACCTAGCACAGATACGCAGTATTTT
clone size: few; D gene: -; V gene: TRBV20-1; J gene: TRBJ2-5; CDR3 protein: CSAQARWGGQETQYF; CDR3 DNA: TGCAGTGCTCAGGCCCGGTGGGGAGGTCAAGAGACCCAGTACTTC
clone size: many; D gene: TRBD1; V gene: TRBV11-3; J gene: TRBJ2-3; CDR3 protein: CASSRDRLADTQYF; CDR3 DNA: TGTGCCAGCAGCCGGGACAGACTTGCGGATACGCAGTATTTT
clone size: many; D gene: -; V gene: TRBV29-1; J gene: TRBJ2-5; CDR3 protein: CSVVRGRAETQYF; CDR3 DNA: TGCAGCGTTGTTCGGGGGAGAGCAGAGACCCAGTACTTC
clone size: many; D gene: -; V gene: TRBV11-1; J gene: TRBJ1-1; CDR3 protein: CASSPGAPRAFF; CDR3 DNA: TGTGCCAGCAGCCCGGGGGCTCCCCGAGCTTTCTTT
clone size: many; D gene: TRBD2; V gene: TRBV27; J gene: TRBJ2-7; CDR3 protein: CASSLTSGYSYEQYF; CDR3 DNA: TGTGCCAGCAGCCTGACTAGCGGGTACTCCTACGAGCAGTACTTC
clone size: many; D gene: -; V gene: TRBV18; J gene: TRBJ1-4; CDR3 protein: CASSPNEKLFF; CDR3 DNA: TGTGCCAGCAGCCCGAATGAAAAACTGTTTTTT
clone size: -; D gene: TRBD1; V gene: TRBV19; J gene: TRBJ2-1; CDR3 protein: CASRTQGGAGTGEIF; CDR3 DNA: TGTGCCAGTAGGACCCAAGGGGGGGCCGGGACAGGGGAAATCTTC
clone size: -; D gene: TRBD1; V gene: TRBV6-2/TRBV6-3; J gene: TRBJ2-7; CDR3 protein: CASSAPGQGVVEQYF; CDR3 DNA: TGTGCCAGCAGTGCCCCGGGACAGGGGGTGGTCGAGCAGTACTTC
clone size: -; D gene: TRBD1; V gene: TRBV6-1; J gene: TRBJ1-5; CDR3 protein: CASSELPPGQGYQPQHF; CDR3 DNA: TGTGCCAGCAGTGAATTACCCCCGGGACAGGGGTATCAGCCCCAGCATTTT
clone size: many; D gene: -; V gene: TRBV5-6; J gene: TRBJ1-2; CDR3 protein: CASSSQDYGYTF; CDR3 DNA: TGTGCCAGCAGCTCACAGGACTATGGCTACACCTTC
clone size: -; D gene: TRBD1; V gene: TRBV18; J gene: TRBJ1-4; CDR3 protein: CASSPGRDRGRPNEKLFF; CDR3 DNA: TGTGCCAGCTCTCCTGGCCGGGACAGGGGGCGACCTAATGAAAAACTGTTTTTT
clone size: many; D gene: -; V gene: TRBV28; J gene: TRBJ1-2; CDR3 protein: CASTLGGRRGYTF; CDR3 DNA: TGTGCCAGCACCCTGGGGGGCCGACGGGGCTACACCTTC
clone size: many; D gene: TRBD2; V gene: TRBV7-3; J gene: TRBJ2-5; CDR3 protein: CASSFLAGGLETQYF; CDR3 DNA: TGTGCCAGCAGCTTCCTAGCGGGAGGGTTAGAGACCCAGTACTTC
clone size: -; D gene: -; V gene: TRBV24-1; J gene: TRBJ2-1; CDR3 protein: CATSDLQGGRLNEQFF; CDR3 DNA: TGTGCCACCAGTGATTTGCAAGGGGGGAGGTTAAATGAGCAGTTCTTC
clone size: few; D gene: TRBD2; V gene: TRBV20-1; J gene: TRBJ2-7; CDR3 protein: CSARDDGGGSYEQYF; CDR3 DNA: TGCAGTGCTAGAGACGACGGCGGGGGCTCCTACGAGCAGTACTTC
clone size: few; D gene: TRBD1; V gene: TRBV29-1; J gene: TRBJ2-2; CDR3 protein: CSVKGGAYAGELFF; CDR3 DNA: TGCAGCGTTAAAGGGGGCGCTTACGCCGGGGAGCTGTTTTTT
clone size: many; D gene: -; V gene: TRBV20-1; J gene: TRBJ1-4; CDR3 protein: CSARAAGAGEKLFF; CDR3 DNA: TGCAGTGCTAGAGCGGCGGGGGCAGGGGAAAAACTGTTTTTT
clone size: many; D gene: TRBD2; V gene: TRBV7-6; J gene: TRBJ2-1; CDR3 protein: CASSLMMGGTRYNEQFF; CDR3 DNA: TGTGCCAGCAGCTTAATGATGGGGGGGACTCGATACAATGAGCAGTTCTTC
clone size: many; D gene: -; V gene: TRBV7-3; J gene: TRBJ2-3; CDR3 protein: CASSLKVPDTQYF; CDR3 DNA: TGTGCCAGCAGCTTAAAAGTCCCAGATACGCAGTATTTT
clone size: -; D gene: -; V gene: TRBV29-1; J gene: TRBJ2-7; CDR3 protein: CSVATETNEQYF; CDR3 DNA: TGCAGCGTTGCGACAGAGACGAACGAGCAGTACTTC
clone size: many; D gene: -; V gene: TRBV7-2; J gene: TRBJ2-6; CDR3 protein: CASSSFAGSVSGANVLTF; CDR3 DNA: TGTGCCAGCAGCTCCTTCGCGGGTTCAGTCTCTGGGGCCAACGTCCTGACTTTC
clone size: few; D gene: -; V gene: TRBV19; J gene: TRBJ1-1; CDR3 protein: CASSNVLTNTEAFF; CDR3 DNA: TGTGCCAGTAGTAACGTCCTTACAAACACTGAAGCTTTCTTT
clone size: many; D gene: TRBD2; V gene: TRBV3-1; J gene: TRBJ2-1; CDR3 protein: CASSQGASGRALF; CDR3 DNA: TGTGCCAGCAGCCAAGGGGCTAGCGGGAGAGCCCTCTTC
clone size: many; D gene: -; V gene: TRBV2; J gene: TRBJ2-6; CDR3 protein: CASSGSSGANVLTF; CDR3 DNA: TGTGCCAGCAGTGGGAGCTCTGGGGCCAACGTCCTGACTTTC
clone size: -; D gene: -; V gene: TRBV6-2/TRBV6-3; J gene: TRBJ2-5; CDR3 protein: CASSPTIPGETQYF; CDR3 DNA: TGTGCCAGCAGCCCAACTATTCCCGGGGAGACCCAGTACTTC